This passage covers 6 T cell receptor beta chains from one sample sequenced in a study of neoadjuvant anti-PD-1 for oral cavity cancer. The protocol was immunoSEQ multiplex PCR, while the TCRdb copy is restricted to in-frame clones and leaves out a portion. Of approximately 6,700 clones listed, 76% are singletons. The material sequenced was PBMCs, taken before nivolumab (anti-PD-1) treatment. Receptor source: a person aged 35-79 years with oral cavity squamous cell carcinoma.

The J gene is TRBJ1-2, the V gene TRBV30, with D possibly TRBD1 on 5 matching bases. Germline V gives CDR1 GTSNPN, CDR2 SVGIG (reference sequence). The V end lost 1 base, the J end lost 0 bases, and 12 bases lay between the germline ends. This CDR3 region has 15 residues. The CDR3 sequence: CAWSGTGTSNYGYTF. CDR3 DNA sequence: TGTGCCTGGAGTGGAACGGGGACTTCTAACTATGGCTACACCTTC.

This chain uses TRBV11-2 with TRBJ1-6; a weak D match, TRBD1 (6 bases). The V and J ends lost 3 bases and 0 bases respectively, with 15 bases between them. The CDR3 totals 18 residues. Germline lookup yields CDR1 SGHAT and CDR2 FQNNGV. The CDR3 spells CASSFPLGGYSYNSPLHF. Here the CDR3 DNA reads TGTGCCAGCAGCTTCCCCCTAGGGGGATACTCCTATAATTCACCCCTCCACTTT.

This clone was detected once. The V call is TRBV6-4, the J call TRBJ2-3; 11 bases fit TRBD2. The CDR3 has 17 amino acids. In germline, CDR1 is MRHNA, CDR2 SNTAGT. The trim removed 6 bases at V and 3 bases at J, leaving 11 bases unmatched. This chain's CDR3 is CASSELYSGGETDTQYF. The CDR3 nucleotides read TGTGCCAGCAGCGAACTTTATAGCGGGGGGGAGACAGATACGCAGTATTTT.

The table lists this clone with a few counts. The rearrangement joins TRBV2 to TRBJ2-7; 9 bases line up with TRBD1. This CDR3 is built from 15 residues. Germline V gene data show CDR1 as SNHLY and CDR2 as FYNNEI. V was pared by 9 bases and J by 1 base, with 10 bases of the junction left unmatched. This CDR3 is CARSATGTGSYEQYF. CDR3 DNA sequence: TGTGCCAGATCAGCGACCGGGACAGGGTCCTACGAGCAGTACTTC.

The chain links TRBV6-1 to TRBJ2-6; D call uncertain. This CDR3 is built from 17 residues. Germline CDR1 reads MNHNS; CDR2 reads SASEGT. The V gene lost 2 bases and the J gene lost 0 bases, with 11 bases spanning the gap. CDR3 loop: CASSEKAPSSGANVLTF. CDR3 bases: TGTGCCAGCAGTGAAAAGGCTCCTAGCTCTGGGGCCAACGTCCTGACTTTC.

This chain links TRBV4-2 with TRBJ1-6, with 8 bases that match TRBD1. Germline V gene data show CDR1 as LGHNA and CDR2 as YNFKEQ. The CDR3 extends over 16 amino acids. J was trimmed by 10 bases and V by 0 bases; bases with no gene match: 8. CDR3 sequence: CASSQDPQGARSPLHF. The CDR3 bases are TGTGCCAGCAGCCAAGATCCCCAGGGGGCGCGATCACCCCTCCACTTT.